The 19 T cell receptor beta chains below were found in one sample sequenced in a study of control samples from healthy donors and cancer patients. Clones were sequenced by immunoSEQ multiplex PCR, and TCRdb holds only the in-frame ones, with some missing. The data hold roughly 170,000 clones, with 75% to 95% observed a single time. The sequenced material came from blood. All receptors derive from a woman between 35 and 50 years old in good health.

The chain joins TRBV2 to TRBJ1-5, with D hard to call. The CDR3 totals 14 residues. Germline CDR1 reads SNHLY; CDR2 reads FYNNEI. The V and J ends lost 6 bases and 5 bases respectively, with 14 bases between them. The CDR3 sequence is CASSDIAKDQPQHF. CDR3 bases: TGTGCCAGCAGCGACATAGCCAAGGATCAGCCCCAGCATTTT.

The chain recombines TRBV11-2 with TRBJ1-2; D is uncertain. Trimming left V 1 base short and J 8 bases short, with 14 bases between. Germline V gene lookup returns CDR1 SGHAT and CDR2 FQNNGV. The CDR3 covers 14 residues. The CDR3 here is CASSLGVGGRGYTF. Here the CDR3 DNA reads TGTGCCAGCAGCTTAGGGGTGGGAGGGCGAGGCTACACCTTC.

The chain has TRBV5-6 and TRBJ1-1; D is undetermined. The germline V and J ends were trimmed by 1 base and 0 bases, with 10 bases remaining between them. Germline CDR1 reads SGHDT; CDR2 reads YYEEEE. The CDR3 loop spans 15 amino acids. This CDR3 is CASSLQEAMNTEAFF. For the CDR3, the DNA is TGTGCCAGCAGCTTGCAGGAGGCCATGAACACTGAAGCTTTCTTT. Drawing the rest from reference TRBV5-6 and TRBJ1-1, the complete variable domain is DAGVTQSPTHLIKTRGQQVTLRCSPKSGHDTVSWYQQALGQGPQFIFQYYEEEERQRGNFPDRFSGHQFPNYSSELNVNALLLGDSALYLCASSLQEAMNTEAFFGQGTRLTVV.

CDR3 in DNA: TGTGCCACCCGGGGGACGGGCAAAGATAATTCACCCCTCCACTTT. It yields the protein CATRGTGKDNSPLHF. The chain joins TRBV24-1 to TRBJ1-6; a weak D match, TRBD1 (5 bases). The CDR3 length is 15 residues. V lost 9 bases and J lost 5, with 16 bases in between. Germline V gene data show CDR1 as KGHDR and CDR2 as SFDVKD.

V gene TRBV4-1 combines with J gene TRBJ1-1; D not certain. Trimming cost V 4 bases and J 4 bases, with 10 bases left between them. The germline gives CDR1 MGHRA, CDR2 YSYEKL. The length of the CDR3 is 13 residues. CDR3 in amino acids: CASSLGRGTEAFF. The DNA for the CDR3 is TGCGCCAGCAGCCTGGGCCGGGGCACTGAAGCTTTCTTT.

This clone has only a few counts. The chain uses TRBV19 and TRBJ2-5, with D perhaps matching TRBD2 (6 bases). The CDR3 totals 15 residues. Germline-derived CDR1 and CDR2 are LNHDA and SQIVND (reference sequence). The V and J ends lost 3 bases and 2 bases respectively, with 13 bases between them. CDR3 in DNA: TGTGCCAGTAGTATCGGGAGACACCAACAAGAGACCCAGTACTTC. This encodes CASSIGRHQQETQYF.

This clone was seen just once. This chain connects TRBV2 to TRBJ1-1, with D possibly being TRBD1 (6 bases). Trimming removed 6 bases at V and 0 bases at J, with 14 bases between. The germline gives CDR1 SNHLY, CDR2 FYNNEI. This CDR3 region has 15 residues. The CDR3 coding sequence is TGTGCCAGCAGGAGGGAGACAGGAATGAACACTGAAGCTTTCTTT. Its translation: CASRRETGMNTEAFF.

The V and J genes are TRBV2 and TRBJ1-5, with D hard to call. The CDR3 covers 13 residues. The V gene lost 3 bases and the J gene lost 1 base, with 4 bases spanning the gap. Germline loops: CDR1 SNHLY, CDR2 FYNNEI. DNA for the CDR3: TGTGCCAGCAGTGACACCAGCAATCAGCCCCAGCATTTT. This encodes CASSDTSNQPQHF.

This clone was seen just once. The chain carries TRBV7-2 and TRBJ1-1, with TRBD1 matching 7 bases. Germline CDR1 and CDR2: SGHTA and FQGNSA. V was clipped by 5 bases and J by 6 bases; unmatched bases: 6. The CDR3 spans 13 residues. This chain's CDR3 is CASSVTGLAEAFF. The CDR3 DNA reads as TGTGCCAGCAGCGTGACAGGGTTAGCTGAAGCTTTCTTT.

CDR3 nucleotides: TGTGCCAGCAGTTTAAGGGGAGACAGAGGCTCCTACAATGAGCAGTTCTTC. Amino acids: CASSLRGDRGSYNEQFF. This chain connects TRBV27 to TRBJ2-1; D is possibly TRBD1 or TRBD2 (5 bases each). The germline V and J ends were trimmed by 2 bases and 0 bases, with 14 bases remaining between them. This CDR3 has 17 residues. Germline V gene data show CDR1 as MNHEY and CDR2 as SMNVEV (reference sequence).

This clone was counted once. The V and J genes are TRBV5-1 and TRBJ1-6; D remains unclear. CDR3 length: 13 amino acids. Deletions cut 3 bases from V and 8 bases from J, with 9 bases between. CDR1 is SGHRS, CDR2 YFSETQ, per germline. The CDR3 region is CASSSEGHSPLHF. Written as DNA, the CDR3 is TGCGCCAGCAGCTCGGAAGGGCATTCACCCCTCCACTTT.

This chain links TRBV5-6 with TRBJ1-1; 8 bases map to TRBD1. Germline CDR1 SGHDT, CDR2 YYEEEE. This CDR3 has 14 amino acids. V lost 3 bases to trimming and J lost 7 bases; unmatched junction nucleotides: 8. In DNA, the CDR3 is TGTGCCAGCAGCTACGGGACAGGATTAGGTGAAGCTTTCTTT. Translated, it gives CASSYGTGLGEAFF.

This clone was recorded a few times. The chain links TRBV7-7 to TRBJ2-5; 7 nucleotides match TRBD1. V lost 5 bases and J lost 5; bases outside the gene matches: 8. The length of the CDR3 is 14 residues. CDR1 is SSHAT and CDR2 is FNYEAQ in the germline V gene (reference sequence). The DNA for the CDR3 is TGTGCCAGCAGCCCAGGACAGGATGGGGAGACCCAGTACTTC. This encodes CASSPGQDGETQYF.

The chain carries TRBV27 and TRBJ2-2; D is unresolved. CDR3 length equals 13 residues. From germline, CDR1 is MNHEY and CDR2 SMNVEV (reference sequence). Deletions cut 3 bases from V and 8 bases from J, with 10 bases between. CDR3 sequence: CASSFGLSGELFF. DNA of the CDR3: TGTGCCAGCAGTTTTGGCCTCTCTGGGGAGCTGTTTTTT.

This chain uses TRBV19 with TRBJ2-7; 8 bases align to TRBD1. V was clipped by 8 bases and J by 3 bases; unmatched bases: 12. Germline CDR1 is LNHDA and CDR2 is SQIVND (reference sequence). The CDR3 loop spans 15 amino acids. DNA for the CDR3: TGTGCCAGTTCCACCGGGACAGGTTTTATCTACGAGCAGTACTTC. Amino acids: CASSTGTGFIYEQYF.

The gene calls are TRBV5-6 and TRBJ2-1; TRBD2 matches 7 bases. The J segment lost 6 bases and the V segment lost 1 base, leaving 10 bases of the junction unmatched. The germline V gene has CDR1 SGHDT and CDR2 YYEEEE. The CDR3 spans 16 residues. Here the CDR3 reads CASSLPWGGGLNEQFF. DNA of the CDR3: TGTGCCAGCAGCTTGCCGTGGGGCGGGGGACTCAATGAGCAGTTCTTC.

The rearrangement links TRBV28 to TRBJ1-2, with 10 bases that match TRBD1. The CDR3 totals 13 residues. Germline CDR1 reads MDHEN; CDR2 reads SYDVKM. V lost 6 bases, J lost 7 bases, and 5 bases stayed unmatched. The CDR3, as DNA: TGTGCCAGCAGGCCAGGACAGGGGGGTGGCTACACCTTC. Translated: CASRPGQGGGYTF.

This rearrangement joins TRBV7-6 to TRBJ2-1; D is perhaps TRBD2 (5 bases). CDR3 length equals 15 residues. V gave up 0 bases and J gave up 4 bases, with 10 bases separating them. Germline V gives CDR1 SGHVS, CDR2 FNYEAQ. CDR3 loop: CASSLAIGDYNEQFF. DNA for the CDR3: TGTGCCAGCAGCTTAGCGATCGGGGATTACAATGAGCAGTTCTTC.

CDR3: CASSLSYHGAPNYGYTF. CDR3 sequence (DNA): TGTGCCAGCAGTCTTTCTTATCACGGGGCCCCTAACTATGGCTACACCTTC. This chain uses TRBV27 with TRBJ1-2, with D maybe TRBD1 (5 bases). Trimming took off 5 bases at V and 0 bases at J, with 19 bases between the two ends. Germline V lookup: CDR1 MNHEY, CDR2 SMNVEV (reference sequence). The CDR3 totals 17 residues.